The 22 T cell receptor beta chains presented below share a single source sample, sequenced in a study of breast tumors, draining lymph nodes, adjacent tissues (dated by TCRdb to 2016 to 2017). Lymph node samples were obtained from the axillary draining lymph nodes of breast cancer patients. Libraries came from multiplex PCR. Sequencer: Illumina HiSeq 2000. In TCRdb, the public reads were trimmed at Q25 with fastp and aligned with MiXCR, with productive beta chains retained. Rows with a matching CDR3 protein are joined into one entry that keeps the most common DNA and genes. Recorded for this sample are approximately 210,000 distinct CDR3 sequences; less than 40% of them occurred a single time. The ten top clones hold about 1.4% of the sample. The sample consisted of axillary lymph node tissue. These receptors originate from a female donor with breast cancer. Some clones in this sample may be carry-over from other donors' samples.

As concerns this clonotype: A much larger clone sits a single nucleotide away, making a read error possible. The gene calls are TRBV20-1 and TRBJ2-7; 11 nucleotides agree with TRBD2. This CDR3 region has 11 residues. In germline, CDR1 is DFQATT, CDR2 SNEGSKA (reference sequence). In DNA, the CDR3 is TGCAGTGCTAGTAGCGGGAGGGAGCAGCACTTC. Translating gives CSASSGREQHF.

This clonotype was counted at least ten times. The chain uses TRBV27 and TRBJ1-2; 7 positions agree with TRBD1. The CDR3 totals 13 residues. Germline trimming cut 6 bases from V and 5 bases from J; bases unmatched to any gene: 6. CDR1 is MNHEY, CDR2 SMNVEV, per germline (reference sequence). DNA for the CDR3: TGTGCCAGCAGCCACGACAGGGTATATGGCTACACCTTC. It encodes CASSHDRVYGYTF.

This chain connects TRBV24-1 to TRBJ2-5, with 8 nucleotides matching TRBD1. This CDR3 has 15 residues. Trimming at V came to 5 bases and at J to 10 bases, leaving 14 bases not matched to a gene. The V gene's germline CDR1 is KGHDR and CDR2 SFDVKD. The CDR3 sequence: CATSGRGLWDRIQYF. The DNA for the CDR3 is TGTGCCACCAGTGGCAGGGGGCTTTGGGACCGTATCCAGTACTTC.

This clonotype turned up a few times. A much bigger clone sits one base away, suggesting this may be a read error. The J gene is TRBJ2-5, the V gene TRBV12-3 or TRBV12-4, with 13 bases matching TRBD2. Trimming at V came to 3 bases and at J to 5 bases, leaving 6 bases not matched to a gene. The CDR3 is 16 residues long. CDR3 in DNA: TGTGCCAGCAGTTTCGGGACTAGCGGGGTGCGGGAGACCCAGTACTTC. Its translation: CASSFGTSGVRETQYF.

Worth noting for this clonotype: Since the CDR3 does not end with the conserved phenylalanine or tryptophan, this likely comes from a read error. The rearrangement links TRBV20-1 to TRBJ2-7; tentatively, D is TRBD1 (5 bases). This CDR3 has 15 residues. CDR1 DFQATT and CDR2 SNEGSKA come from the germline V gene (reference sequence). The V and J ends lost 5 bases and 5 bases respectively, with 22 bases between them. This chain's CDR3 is CSAGAPGHSLDEQYC. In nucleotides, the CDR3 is TGCAGTGCTGGGGCCCCGGGCCATTCTCTTGACGAGCAGTACTGC.

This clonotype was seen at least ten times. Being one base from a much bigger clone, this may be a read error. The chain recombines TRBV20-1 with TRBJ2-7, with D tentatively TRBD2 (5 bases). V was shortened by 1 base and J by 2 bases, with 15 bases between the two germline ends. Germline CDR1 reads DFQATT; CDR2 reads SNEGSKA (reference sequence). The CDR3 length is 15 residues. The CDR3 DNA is TGCAGTGCTAGAGTTCCCCGCGGGTCCGCCTACGAGCAGTACTTC. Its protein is CSARVPRGSAYEQYF.

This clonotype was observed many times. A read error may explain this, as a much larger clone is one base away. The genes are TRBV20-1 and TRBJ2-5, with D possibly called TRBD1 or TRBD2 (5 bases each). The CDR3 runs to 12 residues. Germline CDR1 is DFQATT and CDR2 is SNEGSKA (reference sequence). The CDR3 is CSAREGFGTPYF. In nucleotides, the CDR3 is TGCAGTGCTAGAGAGGGCTTTGGGACCCCGTACTTC.

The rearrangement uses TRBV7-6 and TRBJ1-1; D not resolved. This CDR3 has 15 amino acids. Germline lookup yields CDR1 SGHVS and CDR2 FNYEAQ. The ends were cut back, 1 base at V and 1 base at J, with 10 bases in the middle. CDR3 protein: CASSLGIRGNTEAFF. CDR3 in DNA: TGTGCCAGCAGCTTAGGGATCCGCGGGAACACTGAAGCTTTCTTT.

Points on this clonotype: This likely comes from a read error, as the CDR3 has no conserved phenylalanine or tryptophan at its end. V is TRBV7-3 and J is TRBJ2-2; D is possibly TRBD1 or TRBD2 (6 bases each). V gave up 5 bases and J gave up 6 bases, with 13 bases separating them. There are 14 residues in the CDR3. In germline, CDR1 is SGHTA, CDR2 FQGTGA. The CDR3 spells CASSLGGRSGELFL. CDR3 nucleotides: TGTGCCAGCAGCCTGGGGGGCCGGTCCGGGGAGCTGTTTCTT.

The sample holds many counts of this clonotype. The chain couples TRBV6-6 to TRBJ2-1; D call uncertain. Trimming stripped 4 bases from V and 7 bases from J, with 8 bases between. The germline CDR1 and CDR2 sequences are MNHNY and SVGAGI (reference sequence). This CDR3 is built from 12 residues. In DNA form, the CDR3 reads TGTGCCAGCAGTTCTGAGCGAAATGAGCAGTTCTTC. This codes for CASSSERNEQFF.

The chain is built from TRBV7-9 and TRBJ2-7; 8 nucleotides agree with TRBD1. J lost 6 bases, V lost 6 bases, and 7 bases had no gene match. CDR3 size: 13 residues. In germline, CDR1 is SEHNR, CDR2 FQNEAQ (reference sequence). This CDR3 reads CASSSGQGREQYF. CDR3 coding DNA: TGTGCCAGCAGTTCCGGACAGGGACGCGAGCAGTACTTC.

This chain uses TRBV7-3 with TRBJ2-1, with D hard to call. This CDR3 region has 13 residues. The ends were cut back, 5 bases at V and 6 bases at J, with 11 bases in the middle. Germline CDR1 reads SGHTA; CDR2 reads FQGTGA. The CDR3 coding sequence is TGTGCCAGCAGCCACCCCCCTTCCAATGAGCAGTTCTTC. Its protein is CASSHPPSNEQFF.

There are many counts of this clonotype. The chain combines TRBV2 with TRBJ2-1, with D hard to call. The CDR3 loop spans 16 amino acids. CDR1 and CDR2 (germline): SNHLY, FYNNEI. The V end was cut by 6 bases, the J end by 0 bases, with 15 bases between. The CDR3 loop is CASSRPTRNSYNEQFF. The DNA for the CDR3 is TGTGCCAGCAGCCGGCCGACCAGGAACTCCTACAATGAGCAGTTCTTC.

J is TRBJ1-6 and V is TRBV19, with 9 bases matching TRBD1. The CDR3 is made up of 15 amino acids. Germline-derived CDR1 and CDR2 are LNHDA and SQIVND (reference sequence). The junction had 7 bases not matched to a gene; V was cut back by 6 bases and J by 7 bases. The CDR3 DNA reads TGTGCCAGTAGGACCGGACAGGGGAGGAATTCACCCCTCCACTTT. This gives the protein CASRTGQGRNSPLHF.

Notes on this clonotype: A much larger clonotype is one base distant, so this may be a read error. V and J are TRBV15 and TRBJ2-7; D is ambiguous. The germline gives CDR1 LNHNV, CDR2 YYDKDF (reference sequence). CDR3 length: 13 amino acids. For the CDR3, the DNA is TGTGCCACCAGCAGAGAAGCAAATTACGAGCAGTGCTTC. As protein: CATSREANYEQCF.

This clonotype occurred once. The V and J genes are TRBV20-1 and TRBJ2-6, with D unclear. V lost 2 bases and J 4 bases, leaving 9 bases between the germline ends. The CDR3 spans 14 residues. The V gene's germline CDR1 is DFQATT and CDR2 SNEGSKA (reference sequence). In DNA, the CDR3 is TGCAGTGCTAGATTGCTACAAGGGGCCAACGTCCTGACTTTC. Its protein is CSARLLQGANVLTF.

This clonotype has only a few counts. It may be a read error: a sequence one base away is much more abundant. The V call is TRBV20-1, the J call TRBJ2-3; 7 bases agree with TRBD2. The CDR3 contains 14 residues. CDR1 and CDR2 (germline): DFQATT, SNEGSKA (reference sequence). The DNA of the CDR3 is TGCAGTGCTAGGTGGGGGGGAGGCACAGCTACGCAGTATTTT. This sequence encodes CSARWGGGTATQYF.

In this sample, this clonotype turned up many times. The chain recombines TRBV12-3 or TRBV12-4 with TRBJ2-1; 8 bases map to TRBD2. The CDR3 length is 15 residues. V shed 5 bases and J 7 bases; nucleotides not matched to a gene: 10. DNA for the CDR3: TGTGCCAGCAGTGGCCCAGCGGGAGTGTGGAATGAGCAGTTCTTC. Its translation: CASSGPAGVWNEQFF.

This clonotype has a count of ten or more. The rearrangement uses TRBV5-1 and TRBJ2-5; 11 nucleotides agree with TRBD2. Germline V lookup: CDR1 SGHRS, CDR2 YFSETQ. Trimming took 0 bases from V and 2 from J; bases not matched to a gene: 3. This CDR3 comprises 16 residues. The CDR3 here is CASSLAGTSGQETQYF. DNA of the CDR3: TGCGCCAGCAGCTTGGCCGGGACTAGCGGACAAGAGACCCAGTACTTC. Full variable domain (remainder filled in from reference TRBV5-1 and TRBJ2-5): KAGVTQTPRYLIKTRGQQVTLSCSPISGHRSVSWYQQTPGQGLQFLFEYFSETQRNKGNFPGRFSGRQFSNSRSEMNVSTLELGDSALYLCASSLAGTSGQETQYFGPGTRLLVL.

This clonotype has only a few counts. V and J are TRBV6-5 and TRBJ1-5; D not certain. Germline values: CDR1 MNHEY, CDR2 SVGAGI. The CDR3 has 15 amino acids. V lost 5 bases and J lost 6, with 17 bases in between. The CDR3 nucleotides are TGTGCCAGCAGTCCTATTGAGGGCTTGGGTCAGCCCCAGCATTTT. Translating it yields CASSPIEGLGQPQHF.

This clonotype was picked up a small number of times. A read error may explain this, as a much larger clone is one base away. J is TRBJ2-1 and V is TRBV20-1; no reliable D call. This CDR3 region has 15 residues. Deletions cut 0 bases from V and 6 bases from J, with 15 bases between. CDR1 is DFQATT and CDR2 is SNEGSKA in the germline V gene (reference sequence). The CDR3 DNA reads TGCAGTGCTAGAGATCCCATAGCTGGAACCAATGAGCAGTTCTTC. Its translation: CSARDPIAGTNEQFF.

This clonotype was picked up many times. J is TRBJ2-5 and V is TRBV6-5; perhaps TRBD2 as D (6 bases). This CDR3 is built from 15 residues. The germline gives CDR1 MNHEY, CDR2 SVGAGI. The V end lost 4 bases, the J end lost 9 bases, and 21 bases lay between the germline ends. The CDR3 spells CASSLLGGPPQAQYF. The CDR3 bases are TGTGCCAGCAGTTTGCTGGGGGGACCCCCCCAAGCCCAGTACTTC.